This entry describes one T cell receptor (beta chain). This entry comes from a study of blood T cell repertoires in COVID-19. V shed 6 bases and J 6 bases; nucleotides not matched to a gene: 4. Germline lookup yields CDR1 SEHNR and CDR2 FQNEAQ (reference sequence). The CDR3 loop spans 14 amino acids. In the source study's methods: Amplification of reference gene primers provided the estimated nucleated cell counts. This table comes from immunoSEQ multiplex PCR, and its TCRdb copy is limited to in-frame clones, with some not included. That table gives V, J and clone size, and the DNA gave D and trimming. The table has around 100,000 clones, roughly 90% seen once.

This sequence was found in a woman aged 60-75 years with acute or convalescent COVID-19. The chain joins TRBV7-9 to TRBJ2-3, with 12 positions matching TRBD2. The sequenced material came from peripheral blood. DNA for the CDR3: TGTGCCAGCAGTACCGGGACTAGCGGGGATACGCAGTATTTT. This gives the protein CASSTGTSGDTQYF.